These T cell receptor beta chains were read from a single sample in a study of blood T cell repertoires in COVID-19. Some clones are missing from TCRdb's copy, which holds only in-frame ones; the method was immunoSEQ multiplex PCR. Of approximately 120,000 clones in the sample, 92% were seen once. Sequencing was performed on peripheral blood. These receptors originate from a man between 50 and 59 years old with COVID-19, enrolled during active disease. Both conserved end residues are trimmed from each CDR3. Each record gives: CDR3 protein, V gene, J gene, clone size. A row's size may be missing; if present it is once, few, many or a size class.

CDR3 protein: ASSLGSSGTDTQY; V gene: TRBV5-8; J gene: TRBJ2-3; clone size: NA
CDR3 protein: ASGRDPMNTEAF; V gene: TRBV6-5; J gene: TRBJ1-1; clone size: NA
CDR3 protein: ASSFGSRVETQY; V gene: TRBV9; J gene: TRBJ2-5; clone size: NA
CDR3 protein: ASSSGGASEKLF; V gene: TRBV3-1/TRBV3-2; J gene: TRBJ1-4; clone size: NA
CDR3 protein: ASSRPGQGVDGYT; V gene: TRBV28; J gene: TRBJ1-2; clone size: NA
CDR3 protein: ASTPAEGVGGAGELF; V gene: TRBV19; J gene: TRBJ2-2; clone size: once
CDR3 protein: ASTLLGQGTDTQY; V gene: TRBV5-8; J gene: TRBJ2-3; clone size: NA
CDR3 protein: ASSFLAPEQY; V gene: TRBV7-9; J gene: TRBJ2-7; clone size: NA
CDR3 protein: ASSSGQGPDTQY; V gene: TRBV6-5; J gene: TRBJ2-3; clone size: NA
CDR3 protein: AWRVYADRGSRSAGELF; V gene: TRBV30; J gene: TRBJ2-2; clone size: NA
CDR3 protein: ASSPGLSRTGELF; V gene: TRBV9; J gene: TRBJ2-2; clone size: NA
CDR3 protein: AISESVGGTGELF; V gene: TRBV10-3; J gene: TRBJ2-2; clone size: NA
CDR3 protein: ASSYARGETQY; V gene: TRBV6-2/TRBV6-3; J gene: TRBJ2-5; clone size: NA
CDR3 protein: ASAGRNSPLH; V gene: TRBV6-5; J gene: TRBJ1-6; clone size: NA
CDR3 protein: ASSYEGQGDYEQY; V gene: TRBV6-2/TRBV6-3; J gene: TRBJ2-7; clone size: once
CDR3 protein: ASSLAGLAGGGNIQY; V gene: TRBV7-2; J gene: TRBJ2-4; clone size: NA
CDR3 protein: ASSPRGVGIGYT; V gene: TRBV3-1/TRBV3-2; J gene: TRBJ1-2; clone size: NA
CDR3 protein: ASSRRGQWSPLH; V gene: TRBV14; J gene: TRBJ1-6; clone size: NA
CDR3 protein: ARRPGLAGFYNEQF; V gene: TRBV19; J gene: TRBJ2-1; clone size: NA
CDR3 protein: ASSLGQLDIQY; V gene: TRBV5-1; J gene: TRBJ2-4; clone size: NA
CDR3 protein: ASSSQDRAGGYT; V gene: TRBV27; J gene: TRBJ1-2; clone size: NA
CDR3 protein: ATSGRGGRSETQY; V gene: TRBV15; J gene: TRBJ2-5; clone size: NA
CDR3 protein: AISEKSGGSGNEQF; V gene: TRBV10-3; J gene: TRBJ2-1; clone size: NA
CDR3 protein: ASSPSQGTTGELF; V gene: TRBV11-3; J gene: TRBJ2-2; clone size: NA
CDR3 protein: ATATGGSSGNTIY; V gene: TRBV10-3; J gene: TRBJ1-3; clone size: NA
CDR3 protein: ASSRTGDGEKLF; V gene: TRBV7-9; J gene: TRBJ1-4; clone size: NA
CDR3 protein: ASRRDSRLNTEAF; V gene: TRBV6-5; J gene: TRBJ1-1; clone size: NA
CDR3 protein: ASSVQRQQPQH; V gene: TRBV9; J gene: TRBJ1-5; clone size: once
CDR3 protein: ASSVSLALSRNEQF; V gene: TRBV28; J gene: TRBJ2-1; clone size: NA
CDR3 protein: ASSKLTASTDTQY; V gene: TRBV7-2; J gene: TRBJ2-3; clone size: NA
CDR3 protein: ASSMGPNPGELF; V gene: TRBV19; J gene: TRBJ2-2; clone size: NA
CDR3 protein: ASSEMVAGGRYEQY; V gene: TRBV6-1; J gene: TRBJ2-7; clone size: NA
CDR3 protein: ASRGLAGPGVTGELF; V gene: TRBV5-4; J gene: TRBJ2-2; clone size: NA
CDR3 protein: ASSAGTGVTF; V gene: TRBV7-3; J gene: TRBJ1-1; clone size: NA
CDR3 protein: ATSETGGDTQY; V gene: TRBV24-1; J gene: TRBJ2-3; clone size: NA
CDR3 protein: ASSESTRFDTQY; V gene: TRBV10-2; J gene: TRBJ2-3; clone size: NA
CDR3 protein: ATSESGALQETQY; V gene: TRBV24-1; J gene: TRBJ2-5; clone size: NA
CDR3 protein: ASSLDARTEAF; V gene: TRBV7-9; J gene: TRBJ1-1; clone size: NA
CDR3 protein: ASSLVGTGGSGANVLT; V gene: TRBV7-8; J gene: TRBJ2-6; clone size: NA
CDR3 protein: ASSAPSVLT; V gene: TRBV9; J gene: TRBJ2-6; clone size: NA
CDR3 protein: ASSPDSSNQPQH; V gene: TRBV18; J gene: TRBJ1-5; clone size: NA
CDR3 protein: ASRDSYNSPLH; V gene: TRBV6-5; J gene: TRBJ1-6; clone size: NA
CDR3 protein: ASSLAAGGAYNEQF; V gene: TRBV5-1; J gene: TRBJ2-1; clone size: NA
CDR3 protein: ASSLATGNTGELF; V gene: TRBV7-9; J gene: TRBJ2-2; clone size: NA
CDR3 protein: ASSGSSAFSTDTQY; V gene: TRBV5-1; J gene: TRBJ2-3; clone size: once
CDR3 protein: ASSLRDQGTSAYTQY; V gene: TRBV5-1; J gene: TRBJ2-3; clone size: NA
CDR3 protein: ASKQDTSTDTQY; V gene: TRBV5-1; J gene: TRBJ2-3; clone size: once
CDR3 protein: AISEGGTEETQY; V gene: TRBV10-3; J gene: TRBJ2-5; clone size: once